This TCR beta chain was identified during a study of neurological immune-mediated disorders. TCRdb reprocessed the 5' RACE reads with MiXCR, giving one entry per CDR3 protein. The table has 50,000 or so distinct CDR3 sequences, around 3.6% seen once. Germline lookup yields CDR1 LNHDA and CDR2 SQIVND (reference sequence). The length of the CDR3 is 12 residues. Trimming shortened V by 1 base and J by 3 bases, and 1 base separated the two germline ends. This clonotype was observed at least ten times. Its target is not known. Study-level points and caveats: Expanded clones shared no CDR3 amino acid sequences across subjects, suggesting private repertoires in all groups.

This clonotype was sampled from a man younger than 40 with multiple sclerosis. The sequencing sample was made of PBMCs. V and J are TRBV19 and TRBJ2-1; D ambiguous. The CDR3 sequence is CASSIGYNEQFF. CDR3 nucleotide sequence: TGTGCCAGTAGTATAGGCTACAATGAGCAGTTCTTC.